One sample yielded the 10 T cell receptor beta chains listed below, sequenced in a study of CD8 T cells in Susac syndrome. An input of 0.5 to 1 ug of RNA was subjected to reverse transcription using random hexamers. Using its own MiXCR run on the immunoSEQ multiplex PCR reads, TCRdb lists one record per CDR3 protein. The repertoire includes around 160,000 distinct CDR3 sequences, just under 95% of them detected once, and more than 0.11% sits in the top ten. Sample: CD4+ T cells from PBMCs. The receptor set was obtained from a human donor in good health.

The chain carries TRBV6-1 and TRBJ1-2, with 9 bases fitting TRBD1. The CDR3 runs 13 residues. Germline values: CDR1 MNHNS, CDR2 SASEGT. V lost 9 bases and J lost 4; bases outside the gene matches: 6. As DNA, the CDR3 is TGTGCCAGGGGTCTGACAGGGGGCTATGGCTACACCTTC. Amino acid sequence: CARGLTGGYGYTF.

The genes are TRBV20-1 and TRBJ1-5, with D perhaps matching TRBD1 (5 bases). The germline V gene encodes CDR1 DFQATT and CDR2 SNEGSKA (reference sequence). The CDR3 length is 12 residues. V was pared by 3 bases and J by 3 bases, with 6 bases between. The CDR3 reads CSARDNNQPQHF. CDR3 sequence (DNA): TGCAGTGCTAGGGACAACAATCAGCCCCAGCATTTT.

Written as DNA, the CDR3 is TGTGCCAGCAGCCAAGATCAGAGGCAGGTAGAATCACCCCTCCACTTT. The encoded protein is CASSQDQRQVESPLHF. This chain links TRBV4-2 with TRBJ1-6; no definite D call. Germline-derived CDR1 and CDR2 are LGHNA and YNFKEQ. The CDR3 consists of 16 residues. Trimming left V 0 bases short and J 10 bases short, with 16 bases between.

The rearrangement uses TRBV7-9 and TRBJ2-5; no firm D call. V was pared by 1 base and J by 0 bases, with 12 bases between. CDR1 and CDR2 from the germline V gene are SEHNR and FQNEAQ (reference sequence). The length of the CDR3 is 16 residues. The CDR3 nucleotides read TGTGCCAGCAGCTTAGGAGTCACAGTTAACCAAGAGACCCAGTACTTC. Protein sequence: CASSLGVTVNQETQYF. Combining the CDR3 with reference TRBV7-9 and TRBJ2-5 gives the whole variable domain DTGVSQNPRHKITKRGQNVTFRCDPISEHNRLYWYRQTLGQGPEFLTYFQNEAQLEKSRLLSDRFSAERPKGSFSTLEIQRTEQGDSAMYLCASSLGVTVNQETQYFGPGTRLLVL.

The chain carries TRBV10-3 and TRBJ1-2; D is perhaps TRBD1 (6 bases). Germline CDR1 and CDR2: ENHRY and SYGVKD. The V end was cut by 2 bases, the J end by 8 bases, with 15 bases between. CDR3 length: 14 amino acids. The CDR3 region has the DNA TGTGCCATCAGTGAGCGGGACACGTCCAGAGGCTACACCTTC. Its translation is CAISERDTSRGYTF.

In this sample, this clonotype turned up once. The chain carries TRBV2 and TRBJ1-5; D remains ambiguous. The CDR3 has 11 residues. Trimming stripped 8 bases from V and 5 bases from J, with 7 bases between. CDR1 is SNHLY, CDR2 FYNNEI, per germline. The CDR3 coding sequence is TGTGCCAGCGGAAGGGATCAGCCCCAGCATTTT. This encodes CASGRDQPQHF. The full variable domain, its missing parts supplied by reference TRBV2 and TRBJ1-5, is EPEVTQTPSHQVTQMGQEVILRCVPISNHLYFYWYRQILGQKVEFLVSFYNNEISEKSEIFDDQFSVERPDGSNFTLKIRSTKLEDSAMYFCASGRDQPQHFGDGTRLSIL.

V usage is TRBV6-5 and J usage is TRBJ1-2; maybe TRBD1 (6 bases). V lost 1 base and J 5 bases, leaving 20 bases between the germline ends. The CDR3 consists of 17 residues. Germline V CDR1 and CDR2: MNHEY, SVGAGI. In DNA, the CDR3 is TGTGCCAGCAGTTACTTCGGGGGGCCTACCGGGGGGTATGGCTACACCTTC. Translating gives CASSYFGGPTGGYGYTF.

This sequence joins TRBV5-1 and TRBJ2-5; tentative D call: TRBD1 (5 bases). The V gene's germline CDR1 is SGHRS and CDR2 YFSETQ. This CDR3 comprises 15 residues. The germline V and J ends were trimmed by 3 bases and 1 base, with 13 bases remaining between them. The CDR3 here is CASSSGWGTQETQYF. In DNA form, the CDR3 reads TGCGCCAGCAGCTCGGGTTGGGGCACCCAAGAGACCCAGTACTTC.

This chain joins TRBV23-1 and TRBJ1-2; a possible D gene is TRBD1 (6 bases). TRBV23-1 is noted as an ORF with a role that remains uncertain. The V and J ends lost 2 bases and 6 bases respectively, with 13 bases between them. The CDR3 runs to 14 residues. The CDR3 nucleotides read TGCGCCAGCAGTCAAGGGGGCGCCCCGGATGGCTACACCTTC. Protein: CASSQGGAPDGYTF.

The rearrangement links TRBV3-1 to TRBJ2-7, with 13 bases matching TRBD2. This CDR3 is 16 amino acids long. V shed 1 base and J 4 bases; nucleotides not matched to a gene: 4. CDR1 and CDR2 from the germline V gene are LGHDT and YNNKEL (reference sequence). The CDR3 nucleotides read TGTGCCAGCAGCCAAGCGGGACTAGCGGGGTCTTACGAGCAGTACTTC. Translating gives CASSQAGLAGSYEQYF.